This TCR beta chain was profiled in a study of CD8 T cells in ankylosing spondylitis. Study-wide results and caveats: Peripheral blood held disease-linked clones only at relatively low frequency, and these were CD8+. Significantly higher representation of disease-linked clones was reported for matched ankylosing spondylitis synovial fluid. Some of these motif variants have turned up before, in reports on reactive arthritis synovial fluid and blood.

The germline CDR1 and CDR2 sequences are DFQATT and SNEGSKA (reference sequence). The CDR3 runs 15 residues. This clonotype was picked up many times. Its antigen is unknown. Relative to the germline gene, one junction end is altered; a read error may explain this. Making use of molecular barcodes, quantitative 5'-RACE generated TCR beta libraries. Via MiXCR, TCRdb re-called the 5' RACE reads, giving one row per CDR3 protein. Here the sample spans roughly 130,000 distinct CDR3 sequences, roughly 15% being singletons. The sequencing sample was made of blood, either unsorted or a sorted T cell fraction (not recorded which). The chain employs TRBV20-1 and TRBJ1-5; TRBD1 matches at 8 bases. The receptor was isolated from a female donor with ankylosing spondylitis or in good health (not recorded which). This CDR3 reads CNARDGQGFNQPQHF. CDR3 DNA sequence: TGCAATGCTAGAGATGGACAGGGTTTTAATCAGCCCCAGCATTTT.